The next 14 T cell receptor beta chains were all read from a single sample in a study of OX40 agonist ivuxolimab in advanced cancers. Assay used: immunoSEQ multiplex PCR; TCRdb lists only in-frame clones, some missing. The repertoire holds roughly 100,000 clones, with 90% as singletons. The sample consisted of CD4+ or CD8+ T cells sorted from blood, taken in a trial of the OX40 agonist ivuxolimab. The receptors come from an adult with an advanced solid tumor such as melanoma, head and neck, liver or kidney cancer.

The chain uses TRBV28 and TRBJ1-1, with D uncertain. Trimming stripped 5 bases from V and 4 bases from J, with 8 bases between. CDR1 is MDHEN and CDR2 is SYDVKM in the germline V gene. There are 12 residues in the CDR3. Here the CDR3 DNA reads TGTGCCAGCAGTCATAGTTCCACTGAAGCTTTCTTT. Encoded protein: CASSHSSTEAFF.

V is TRBV2 and J is TRBJ2-5; 7 nucleotides align to TRBD2. Per the germline V gene, CDR1 is SNHLY and CDR2 is FYNNEI. V shed 4 bases, J shed 4 bases, and the junction held 9 bases outside the gene matches. The CDR3 contains 15 residues. The CDR3 sequence is CASSVHGGGGETQYF. As DNA, the CDR3 is TGTGCCAGCAGTGTGCACGGCGGGGGAGGAGAGACCCAGTACTTC.

CDR3 nucleotides: TGTGCCAGCAGCCGGACAGGGGTGTGGTACGAGCAGTACTTC. This sequence encodes CASSRTGVWYEQYF. V and J are TRBV28 and TRBJ2-7, with 9 bases aligning to TRBD1. Germline V gene sequence: CDR1 MDHEN, CDR2 SYDVKM. This CDR3 has 14 residues. Trimming at V came to 6 bases and at J to 4 bases, leaving 7 bases not matched to a gene.

The chain uses TRBV6-6 and TRBJ1-1, with unresolved D. The ends were cut back, 5 bases at V and 0 bases at J, with 7 bases in the middle. This CDR3 is built from 13 residues. From germline, CDR1 is MNHNY and CDR2 SVGAGI (reference sequence). The CDR3 here is CASSPSMNTEAFF. The DNA for the CDR3 is TGTGCCAGCAGTCCCTCGATGAACACTGAAGCTTTCTTT.

The genes are TRBV5-8 and TRBJ1-5, with 10 bases aligning to TRBD1. The V gene end was trimmed by 2 bases and the J gene end by 1 base; junction bases not matched to a gene: 12. Germline CDR1 and CDR2: SGHTS and YDEGEE. The CDR3 totals 19 residues. The CDR3: CASSFLSGQGIASNQPQHF. The CDR3 bases are TGTGCCAGCAGCTTCCTTTCGGGACAGGGGATTGCAAGCAATCAGCCCCAGCATTTT. Together with reference TRBV5-8 and TRBJ1-5, the CDR3 gives the full variable domain: EAGVTQSPTHLIKTRGQQATLRCSPISGHTSVYWYQQALGLGLQFLLWYDEGEERNRGNFPPRFSGRQFPNYSSELNVNALELEDSALYLCASSFLSGQGIASNQPQHFGDGTRLSIL.

The rearrangement joins TRBV6-5 to TRBJ1-2; 7 bases are shared with TRBD1. CDR1 is MNHEY, CDR2 SVGAGI, per germline. This CDR3 is 12 amino acids long. In DNA, the CDR3 is TGTGTAGGCGGGACAGCCGACTATGGCTACACCTTC. Residues: CVGGTADYGYTF.

This clone was detected only once. The chain links TRBV7-3 to TRBJ2-5; tentatively, D is TRBD1 (6 bases). Germline V lookup: CDR1 SGHTA, CDR2 FQGTGA. Trimming cost V 0 bases and J 5 bases, with 25 bases left between them. The CDR3 is 19 residues long. This CDR3 is CASSLTVPLSGDIGETQYF. CDR3 coding DNA: TGTGCCAGCAGCTTAACGGTCCCGCTTTCCGGGGACATCGGGGAGACCCAGTACTTC.

The genes are TRBV28 and TRBJ1-4; no definite D call. Germline CDR1 reads MDHEN; CDR2 reads SYDVKM. V was trimmed by 6 bases and J by 2 bases, leaving 10 bases between them. The CDR3 has 14 residues. CDR3 in amino acids: CASRVPGTNEKLFF. The CDR3 region has the DNA TGTGCCAGCAGGGTGCCGGGGACTAATGAAAAACTGTTTTTT.

V usage is TRBV5-4 and J usage is TRBJ1-5; perhaps TRBD1 as D (5 bases). The germline CDR1 and CDR2 sequences are SGHNT and YYREEE (reference sequence). Trimming pared 4 bases from V and 7 bases from J, leaving 15 bases between. The CDR3 has 14 residues. CDR3 sequence (DNA): TGTGCCAGCAGCCTCGACAGCACCGACCAGCCCCAGCATTTT. Translated, it gives CASSLDSTDQPQHF.

The chain is built from TRBV6-1 and TRBJ2-7; the match to TRBD1 covers 9 bases. Trimming at V came to 8 bases and at J to 3 bases, leaving 8 bases not matched to a gene. CDR1 and CDR2 from the germline V gene are MNHNS and SASEGT. The CDR3 loop spans 14 amino acids. CDR3: CASRLGGQGYEQYF. The CDR3 nucleotides are TGTGCCAGCCGGCTCGGGGGACAGGGCTACGAGCAGTACTTC.

The gene calls are TRBV20-1 and TRBJ2-5; D is undetermined. V shed 3 bases and J shed 5 bases, with 7 bases lying between them. CDR3 length equals 11 residues. Germline CDR1 DFQATT, CDR2 SNEGSKA (reference sequence). CDR3: CSARYGETQYF. CDR3 coding DNA: TGCAGTGCTAGGTACGGGGAGACCCAGTACTTC.

The chain employs TRBV18 and TRBJ2-2; D is unclear. Germline loops: CDR1 KGHSH, CDR2 LQKENI. V was pared by 2 bases and J by 5 bases, with 3 bases between. CDR3 length: 12 residues. The CDR3 sequence is CASSPYTGELFF. The DNA of the CDR3 is TGTGCCAGCTCACCATATACCGGGGAGCTGTTTTTT.

The chain recombines TRBV29-1 with TRBJ2-7, with D possibly matching TRBD2 (6 bases). Trimming shortened V by 3 bases and J by 7 bases, and 13 bases separated the two germline ends. This CDR3 region has 12 residues. Germline V lookup: CDR1 SQVTM, CDR2 ANQGSEA. Here the CDR3 reads CSVDGGSGEQYF. CDR3 DNA: TGCAGCGTTGACGGGGGATCCGGGGAGCAGTACTTC.

In its sample, this clone was seen once. The J gene is TRBJ2-5, the V gene TRBV7-9; TRBD2 agrees at 13 bases. The V gene's germline CDR1 is SEHNR and CDR2 FQNEAQ (reference sequence). Unmatched junction bases numbered 6, after V lost 4 bases and J lost 1 base. CDR3 length equals 17 residues. The CDR3 here is CASSSRTSGGFQETQYF. CDR3 nucleotide sequence: TGTGCCAGCAGCTCTAGGACTAGCGGGGGATTCCAAGAGACCCAGTACTTC.